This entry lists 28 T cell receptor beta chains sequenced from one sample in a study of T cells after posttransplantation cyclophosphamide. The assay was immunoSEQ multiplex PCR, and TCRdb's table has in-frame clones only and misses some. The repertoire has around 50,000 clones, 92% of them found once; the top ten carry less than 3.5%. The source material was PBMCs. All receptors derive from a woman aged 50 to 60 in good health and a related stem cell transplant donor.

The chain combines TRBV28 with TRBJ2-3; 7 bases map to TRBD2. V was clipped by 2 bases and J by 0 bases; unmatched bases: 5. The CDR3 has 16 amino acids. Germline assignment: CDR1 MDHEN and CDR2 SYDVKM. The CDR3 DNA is TGTGCCAGCAGTTTAGGTAGCGGGCCTAGCACAGATACGCAGTATTTT. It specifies CASSLGSGPSTDTQYF.

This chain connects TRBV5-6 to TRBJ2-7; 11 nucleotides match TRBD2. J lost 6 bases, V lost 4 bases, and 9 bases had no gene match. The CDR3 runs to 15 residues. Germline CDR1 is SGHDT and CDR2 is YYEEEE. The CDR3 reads CASSRRASGGPEQYF. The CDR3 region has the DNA TGTGCCAGCAGCCGCAGGGCTAGCGGGGGGCCCGAGCAGTACTTC.

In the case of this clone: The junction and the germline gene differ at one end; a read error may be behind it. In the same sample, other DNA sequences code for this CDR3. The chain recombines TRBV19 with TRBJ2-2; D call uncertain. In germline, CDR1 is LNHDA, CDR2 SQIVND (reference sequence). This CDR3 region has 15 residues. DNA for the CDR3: TGCGCCAGTAGTCGAGAAATAGTGAACACCGGGGAGCTGTTTTTT. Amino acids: CASSREIVNTGELFF.

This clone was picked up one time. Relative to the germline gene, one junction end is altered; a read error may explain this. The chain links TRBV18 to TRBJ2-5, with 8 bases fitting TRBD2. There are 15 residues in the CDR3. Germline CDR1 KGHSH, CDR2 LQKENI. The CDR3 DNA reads TGTGCCAGCTTACCAGGCGGGGGGACCCAAGAGACCCAGTACTTC. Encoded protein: CASLPGGGTQETQYF.

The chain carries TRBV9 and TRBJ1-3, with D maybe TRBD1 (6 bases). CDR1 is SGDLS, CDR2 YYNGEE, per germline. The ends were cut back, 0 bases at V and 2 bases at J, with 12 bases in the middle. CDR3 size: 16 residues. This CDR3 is CASSVVGTHTGNTIYF. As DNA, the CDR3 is TGTGCCAGCAGCGTAGTGGGGACACATACTGGAAACACCATATATTTT.

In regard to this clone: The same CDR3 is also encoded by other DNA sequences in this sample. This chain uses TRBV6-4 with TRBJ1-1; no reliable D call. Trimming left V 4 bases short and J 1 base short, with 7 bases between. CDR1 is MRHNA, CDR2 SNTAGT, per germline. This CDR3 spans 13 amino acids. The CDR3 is CASSVGENTEAFF. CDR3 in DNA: TGTGCCAGCAGTGTAGGAGAGAACACTGAAGCTTTCTTT.

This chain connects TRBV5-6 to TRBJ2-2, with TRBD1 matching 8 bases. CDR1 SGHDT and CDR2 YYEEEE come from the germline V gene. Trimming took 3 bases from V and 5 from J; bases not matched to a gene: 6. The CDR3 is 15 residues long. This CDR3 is CASSSRTGLTGELFF. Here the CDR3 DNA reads TGTGCCAGCAGCTCCCGGACAGGGTTAACCGGGGAGCTGTTTTTT.

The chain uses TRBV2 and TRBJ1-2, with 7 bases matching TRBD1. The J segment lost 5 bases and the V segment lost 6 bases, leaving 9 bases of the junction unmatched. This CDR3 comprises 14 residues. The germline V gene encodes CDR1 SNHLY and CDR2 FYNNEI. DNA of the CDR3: TGTGCCAGCAGCCTGATGGGACAGCGATATGGCTACACCTTC. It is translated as CASSLMGQRYGYTF.

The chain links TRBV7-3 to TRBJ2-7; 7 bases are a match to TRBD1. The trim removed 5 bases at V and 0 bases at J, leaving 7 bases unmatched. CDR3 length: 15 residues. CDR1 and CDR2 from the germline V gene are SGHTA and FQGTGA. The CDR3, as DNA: TGTGCCAGCAGCGCCGACAGGGCTCTCTCCTACGAGCAGTACTTC. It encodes CASSADRALSYEQYF.

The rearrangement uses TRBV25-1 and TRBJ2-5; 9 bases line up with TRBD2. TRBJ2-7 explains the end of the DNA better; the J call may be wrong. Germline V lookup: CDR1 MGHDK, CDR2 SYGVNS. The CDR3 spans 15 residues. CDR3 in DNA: TGTGCCAGCAGTCTAGCGGGGAGCCGGGGGTACGAGCAGTACTTC. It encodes CASSLAGSRGYEQYF.

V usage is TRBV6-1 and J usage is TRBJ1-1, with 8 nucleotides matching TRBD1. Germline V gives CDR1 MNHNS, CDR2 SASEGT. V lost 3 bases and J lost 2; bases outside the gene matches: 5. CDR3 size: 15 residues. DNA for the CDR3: TGTGCCAGCAGTGACGACGACAGGGGAAACACTGAAGCTTTCTTT. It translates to CASSDDDRGNTEAFF.

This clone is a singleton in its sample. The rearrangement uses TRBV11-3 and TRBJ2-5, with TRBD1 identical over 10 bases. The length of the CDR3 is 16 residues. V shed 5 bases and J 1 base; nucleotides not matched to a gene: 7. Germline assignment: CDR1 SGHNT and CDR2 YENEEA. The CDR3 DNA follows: TGTGCCAGCAGCGAAGGGACAGGGGTGACCCAAGAGACCCAGTACTTC. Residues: CASSEGTGVTQETQYF.

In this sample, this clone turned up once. The CDR3 protein is CASSLDREETQYF. In DNA, the CDR3 is TGTGCCAGCAGCTTGGACAGGGAAGAGACCCAGTACTTC. The V call is TRBV5-4, the J call TRBJ2-5; D may be TRBD1 (6 bases). This CDR3 region has 13 residues. Germline V gives CDR1 SGHNT, CDR2 YYREEE (reference sequence). Trimming took 0 bases from V and 3 from J, leaving 6 bases between them.

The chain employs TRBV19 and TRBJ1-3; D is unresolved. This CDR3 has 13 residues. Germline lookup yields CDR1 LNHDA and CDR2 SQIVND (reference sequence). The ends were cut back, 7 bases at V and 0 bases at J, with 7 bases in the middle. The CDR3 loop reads CASTSLSGNTIYF. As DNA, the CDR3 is TGTGCCAGTACCTCCCTCTCTGGAAACACCATATATTTT.

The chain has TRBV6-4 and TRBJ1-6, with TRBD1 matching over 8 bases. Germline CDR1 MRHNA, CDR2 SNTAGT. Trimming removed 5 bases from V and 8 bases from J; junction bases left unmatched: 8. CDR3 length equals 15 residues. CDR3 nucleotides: TGTGCCAGCAGTCCAAGGCAGGGGGCCTATTCACCCCTCCACTTT. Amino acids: CASSPRQGAYSPLHF.

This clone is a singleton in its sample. The CDR3 is CASSLGSPYNEQFF. The CDR3 DNA follows: TGTGCCAGCAGTTTGGGCAGTCCCTACAATGAGCAGTTCTTC. This chain connects TRBV27 to TRBJ2-1; D is undetermined. The length of the CDR3 is 14 residues. Trimming left V 3 bases short and J 2 bases short, with 8 bases between. Germline V gene sequence: CDR1 MNHEY, CDR2 SMNVEV (reference sequence).

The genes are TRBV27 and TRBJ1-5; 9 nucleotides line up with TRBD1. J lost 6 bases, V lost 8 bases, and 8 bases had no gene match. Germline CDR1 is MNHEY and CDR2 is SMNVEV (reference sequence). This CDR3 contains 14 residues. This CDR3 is CASSPGQGGQPQHF. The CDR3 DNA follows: TGTGCCAGCTCCCCGGGACAGGGAGGTCAGCCCCAGCATTTT.

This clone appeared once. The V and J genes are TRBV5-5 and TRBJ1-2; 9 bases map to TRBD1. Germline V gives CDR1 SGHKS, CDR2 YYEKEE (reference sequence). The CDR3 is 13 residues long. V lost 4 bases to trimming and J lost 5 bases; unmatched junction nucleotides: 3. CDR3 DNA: TGTGCCAGCAGCCGGGACAGGGAGTATGGCTACACCTTC. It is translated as CASSRDREYGYTF.

The CDR3 DNA sequence: TGTGCCAGCAAGGGGCCCGGTGGGGAAAACATTCAGTACTTC. Its protein product is CASKGPGGENIQYF. This chain connects TRBV6-6 to TRBJ2-4; D is possibly TRBD1 (5 bases). The germline CDR1 and CDR2 sequences are MNHNY and SVGAGI (reference sequence). The CDR3 runs 14 residues. V lost 7 bases and J lost 5, with 15 bases in between.

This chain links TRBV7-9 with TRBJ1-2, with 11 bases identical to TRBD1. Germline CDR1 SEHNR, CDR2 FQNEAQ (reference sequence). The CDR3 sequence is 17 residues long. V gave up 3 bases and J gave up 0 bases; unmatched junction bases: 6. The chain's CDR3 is CASSFTGQGVSNYGYTF. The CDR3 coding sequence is TGTGCCAGCAGCTTTACGGGACAGGGGGTTTCTAACTATGGCTACACCTTC.

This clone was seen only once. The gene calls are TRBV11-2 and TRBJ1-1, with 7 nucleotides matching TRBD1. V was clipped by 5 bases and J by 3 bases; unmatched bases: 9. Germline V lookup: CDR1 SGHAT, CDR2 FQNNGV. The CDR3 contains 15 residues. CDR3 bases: TGTGCCAGCAGCCATAGGGACAGCCGATACACTGAAGCTTTCTTT. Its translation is CASSHRDSRYTEAFF.

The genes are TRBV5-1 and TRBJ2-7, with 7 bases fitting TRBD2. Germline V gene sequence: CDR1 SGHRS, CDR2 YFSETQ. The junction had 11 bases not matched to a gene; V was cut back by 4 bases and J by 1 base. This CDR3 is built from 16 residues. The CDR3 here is CASSVLGGVGSYEQYF. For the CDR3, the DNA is TGCGCCAGCAGCGTACTGGGGGGGGTTGGATCCTACGAGCAGTACTTC.

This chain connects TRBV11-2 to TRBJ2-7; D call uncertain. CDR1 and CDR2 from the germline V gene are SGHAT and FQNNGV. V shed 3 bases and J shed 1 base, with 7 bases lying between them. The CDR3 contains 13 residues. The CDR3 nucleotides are TGTGCCAGCAGCTTGGGCCCTTCCTACGAGCAGTACTTC. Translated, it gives CASSLGPSYEQYF.

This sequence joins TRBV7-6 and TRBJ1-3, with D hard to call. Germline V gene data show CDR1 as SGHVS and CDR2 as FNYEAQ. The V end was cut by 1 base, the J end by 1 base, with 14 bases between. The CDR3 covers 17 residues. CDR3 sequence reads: CASSLEAAHGSGNTIYF. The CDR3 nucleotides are TGTGCCAGCAGCTTAGAGGCGGCACACGGATCTGGAAACACCATATATTTT.

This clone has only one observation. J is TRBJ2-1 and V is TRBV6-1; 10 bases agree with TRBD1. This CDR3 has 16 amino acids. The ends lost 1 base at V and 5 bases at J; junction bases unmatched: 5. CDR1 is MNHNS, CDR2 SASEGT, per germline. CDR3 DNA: TGTGCCAGCAGTGAAGTTGGGACAGGGGTTAACAATGAGCAGTTCTTC. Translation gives CASSEVGTGVNNEQFF.

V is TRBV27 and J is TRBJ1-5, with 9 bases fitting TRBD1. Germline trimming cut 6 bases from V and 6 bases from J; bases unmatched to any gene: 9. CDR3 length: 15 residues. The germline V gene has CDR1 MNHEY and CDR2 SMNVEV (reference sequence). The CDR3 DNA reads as TGTGCCAGCAGACAAGGGACAGGGATAGGTCAGCCCCAGCATTTT. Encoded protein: CASRQGTGIGQPQHF.

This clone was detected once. In nucleotides, the CDR3 is TGCGCCAGCAGCCAAGATCCCTGGGGGGGGAGGAACTATGGCTACACCTTC. This translates into CASSQDPWGGRNYGYTF. The chain recombines TRBV4-1 with TRBJ1-2; the D gene is possibly TRBD1 (5 bases). Trimming took off 0 bases at V and 2 bases at J, with 16 bases between the two ends. The germline V gene has CDR1 MGHRA and CDR2 YSYEKL. CDR3 length: 17 residues.

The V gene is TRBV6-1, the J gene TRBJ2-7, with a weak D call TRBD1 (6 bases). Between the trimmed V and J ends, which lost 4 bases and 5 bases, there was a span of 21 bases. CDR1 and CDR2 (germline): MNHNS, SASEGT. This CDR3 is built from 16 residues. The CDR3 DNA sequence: TGTGCCAGCAGTGTGCAATTGGGTACAGGGAGCCACGAGCAGTACTTC. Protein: CASSVQLGTGSHEQYF.